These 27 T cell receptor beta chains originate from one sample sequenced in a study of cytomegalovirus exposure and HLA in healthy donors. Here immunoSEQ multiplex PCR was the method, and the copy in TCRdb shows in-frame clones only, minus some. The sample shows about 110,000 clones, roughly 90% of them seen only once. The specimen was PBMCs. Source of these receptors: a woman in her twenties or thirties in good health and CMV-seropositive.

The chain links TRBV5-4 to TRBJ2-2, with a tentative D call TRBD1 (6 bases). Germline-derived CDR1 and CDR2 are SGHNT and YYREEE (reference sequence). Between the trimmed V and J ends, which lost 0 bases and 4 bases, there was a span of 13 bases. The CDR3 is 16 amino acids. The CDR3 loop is CASSLAQGVLTGELFF. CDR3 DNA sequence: TGTGCCAGCAGCTTGGCACAGGGAGTTCTCACCGGGGAGCTGTTTTTT. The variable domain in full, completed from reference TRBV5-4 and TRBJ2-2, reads ETGVTQSPTHLIKTRGQQVTLRCSSQSGHNTVSWYQQALGQGPQFIFQYYREEENGRGNFPPRFSGLQFPNYSSELNVNALELDDSALYLCASSLAQGVLTGELFFGEGSRLTVL.

The CDR3 loop is CASSLGGTRVWNEKLFF. The CDR3 DNA follows: TGTGCCAGCAGCTTAGGTGGGACAAGAGTCTGGAATGAAAAACTGTTTTTT. The gene calls are TRBV7-9 and TRBJ1-4; tentative D call: TRBD1 (6 bases). The CDR3 totals 17 residues. Trimming left V 1 base short and J 5 bases short, with 17 bases between. The germline gives CDR1 SEHNR, CDR2 FQNEAQ (reference sequence).

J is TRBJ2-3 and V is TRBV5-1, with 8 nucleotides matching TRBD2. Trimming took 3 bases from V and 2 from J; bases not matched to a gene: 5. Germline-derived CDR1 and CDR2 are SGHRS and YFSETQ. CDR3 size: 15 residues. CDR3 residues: CASSSGLASTDTQYF. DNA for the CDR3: TGCGCCAGCAGCTCCGGACTAGCCTCCACAGATACGCAGTATTTT.

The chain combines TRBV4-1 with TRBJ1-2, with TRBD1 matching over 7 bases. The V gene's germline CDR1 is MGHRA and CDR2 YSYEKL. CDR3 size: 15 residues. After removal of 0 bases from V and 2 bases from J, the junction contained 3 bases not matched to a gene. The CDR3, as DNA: TGCGCCAGCAGCCAAGACCGGGGACAGAACTATGGCTACACCTTC. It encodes CASSQDRGQNYGYTF.

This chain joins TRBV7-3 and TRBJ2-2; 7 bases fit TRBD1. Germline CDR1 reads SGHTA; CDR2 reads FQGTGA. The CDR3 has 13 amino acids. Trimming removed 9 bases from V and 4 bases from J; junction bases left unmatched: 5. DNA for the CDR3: TGTGCCAGTAGACAGGGTCCCACCGGGGAGCTGTTTTTT. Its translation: CASRQGPTGELFF.

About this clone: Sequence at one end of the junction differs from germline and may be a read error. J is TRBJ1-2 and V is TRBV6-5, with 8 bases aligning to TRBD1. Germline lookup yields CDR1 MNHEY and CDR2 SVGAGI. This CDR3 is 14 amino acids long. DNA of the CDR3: TGTGCCAGCAGTAACTCCGGGACAGGCAGTGGCTACACCTTC. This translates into CASSNSGTGSGYTF.

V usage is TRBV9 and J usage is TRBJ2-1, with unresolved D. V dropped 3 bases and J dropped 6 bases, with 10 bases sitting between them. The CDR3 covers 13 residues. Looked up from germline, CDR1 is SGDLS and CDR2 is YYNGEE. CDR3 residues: CASSGASRNEQFF. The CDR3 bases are TGTGCCAGCAGCGGGGCTTCACGCAATGAGCAGTTCTTC. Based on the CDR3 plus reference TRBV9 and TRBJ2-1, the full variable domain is DSGVTQTPKHLITATGQRVTLRCSPRSGDLSVYWYQQSLDQGLQFLIQYYNGEERAKGNILERFSAQQFPDLHSELNLSSLELGDSALYFCASSGASRNEQFFGPGTRLTVL.

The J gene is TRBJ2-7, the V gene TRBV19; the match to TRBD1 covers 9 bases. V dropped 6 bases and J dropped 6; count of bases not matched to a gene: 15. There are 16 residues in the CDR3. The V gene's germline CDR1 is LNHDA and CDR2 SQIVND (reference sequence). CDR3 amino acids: CASSRLPGTGSGEQYF. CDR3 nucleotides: TGTGCCAGTAGCCGACTTCCCGGGACAGGGTCGGGCGAGCAGTACTTC.

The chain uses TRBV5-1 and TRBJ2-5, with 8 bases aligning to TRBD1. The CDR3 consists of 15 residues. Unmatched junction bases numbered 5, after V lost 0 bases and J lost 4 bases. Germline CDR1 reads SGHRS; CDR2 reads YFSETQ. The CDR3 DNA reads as TGCGCCAGCAGCTTGGGAGACAGGGGTGGAGAGACCCAGTACTTC. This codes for CASSLGDRGGETQYF.

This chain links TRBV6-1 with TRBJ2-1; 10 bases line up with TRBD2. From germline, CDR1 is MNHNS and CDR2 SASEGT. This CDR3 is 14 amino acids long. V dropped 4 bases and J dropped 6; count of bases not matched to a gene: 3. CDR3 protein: CASSGLAGFNEQFF. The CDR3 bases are TGTGCCAGCAGTGGACTAGCGGGTTTCAATGAGCAGTTCTTC.

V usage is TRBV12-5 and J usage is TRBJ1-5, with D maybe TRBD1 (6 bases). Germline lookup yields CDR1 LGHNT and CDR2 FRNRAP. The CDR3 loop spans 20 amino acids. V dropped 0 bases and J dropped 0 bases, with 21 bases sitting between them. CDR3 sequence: CASGLVQPGDRSYSNQPQHF. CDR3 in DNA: TGTGCTAGTGGTTTGGTACAACCAGGAGACAGGTCATATAGCAATCAGCCCCAGCATTTT.

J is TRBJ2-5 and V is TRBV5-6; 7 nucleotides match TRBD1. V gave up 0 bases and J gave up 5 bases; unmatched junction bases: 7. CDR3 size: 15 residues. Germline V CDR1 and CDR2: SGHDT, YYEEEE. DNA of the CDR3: TGTGCCAGCAGCTTGGCCCAGGGGGTAGGCGAGACCCAGTACTTC. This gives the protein CASSLAQGVGETQYF. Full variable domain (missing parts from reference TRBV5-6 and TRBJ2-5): DAGVTQSPTHLIKTRGQQVTLRCSPKSGHDTVSWYQQALGQGPQFIFQYYEEEERQRGNFPDRFSGHQFPNYSSELNVNALLLGDSALYLCASSLAQGVGETQYFGPGTRLLVL.

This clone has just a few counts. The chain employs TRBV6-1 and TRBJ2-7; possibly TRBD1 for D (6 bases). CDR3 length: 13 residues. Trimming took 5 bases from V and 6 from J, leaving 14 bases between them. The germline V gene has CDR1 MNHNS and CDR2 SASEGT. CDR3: CASSLEWGLEQYF. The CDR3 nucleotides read TGTGCCAGCAGTCTCGAGTGGGGGCTCGAGCAGTACTTC.

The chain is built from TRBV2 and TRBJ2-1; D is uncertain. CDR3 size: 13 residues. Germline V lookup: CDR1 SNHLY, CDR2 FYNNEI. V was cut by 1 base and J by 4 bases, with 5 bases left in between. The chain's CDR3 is CASSEVSYNEQFF. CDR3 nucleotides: TGTGCCAGCAGTGAAGTCAGTTACAATGAGCAGTTCTTC.

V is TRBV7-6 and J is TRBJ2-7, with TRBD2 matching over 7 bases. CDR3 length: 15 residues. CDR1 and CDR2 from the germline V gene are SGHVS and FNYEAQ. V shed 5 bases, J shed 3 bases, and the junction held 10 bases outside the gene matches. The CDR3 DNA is TGTGCCAGCAGCCCAGGGACTACCCACCTCTACGAGCAGTACTTC. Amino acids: CASSPGTTHLYEQYF.

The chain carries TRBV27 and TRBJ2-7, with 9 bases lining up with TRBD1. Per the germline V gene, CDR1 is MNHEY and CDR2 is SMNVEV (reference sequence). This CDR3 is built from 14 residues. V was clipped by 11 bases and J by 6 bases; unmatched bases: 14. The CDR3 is CASSPGQGIGEQYF. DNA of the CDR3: TGTGCCTCCTCCCCGGGACAGGGTATTGGCGAGCAGTACTTC.

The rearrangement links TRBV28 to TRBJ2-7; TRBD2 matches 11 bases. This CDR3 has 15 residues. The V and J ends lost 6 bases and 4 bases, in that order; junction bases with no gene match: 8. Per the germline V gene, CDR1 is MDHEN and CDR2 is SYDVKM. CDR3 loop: CASSPGTSGTYEQYF. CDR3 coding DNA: TGTGCCAGCAGCCCAGGGACTAGCGGAACATACGAGCAGTACTTC.

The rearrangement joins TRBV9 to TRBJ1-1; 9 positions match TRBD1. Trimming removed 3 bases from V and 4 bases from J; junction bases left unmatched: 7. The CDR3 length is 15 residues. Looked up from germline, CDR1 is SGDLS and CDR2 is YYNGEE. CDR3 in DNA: TGTGCCAGCAGCGCCTCCGGGACAGGGAGCACTGAAGCTTTCTTT. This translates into CASSASGTGSTEAFF.

The chain's CDR3 is CASSPNRGSGANVLTF. In DNA form, the CDR3 reads TGTGCCAGCTCACCTAACAGGGGCTCTGGGGCCAACGTCCTGACTTTC. This chain joins TRBV18 and TRBJ2-6, with 7 bases fitting TRBD1. CDR3 length: 16 amino acids. CDR1 KGHSH and CDR2 LQKENI come from the germline V gene. After removal of 3 bases from V and 0 bases from J, the junction contained 2 bases not matched to a gene.

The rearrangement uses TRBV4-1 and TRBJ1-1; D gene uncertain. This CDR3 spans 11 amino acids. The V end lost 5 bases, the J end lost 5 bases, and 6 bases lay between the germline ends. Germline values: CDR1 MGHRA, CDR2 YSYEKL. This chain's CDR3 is CASSSGTEAFF. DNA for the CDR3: TGCGCCAGCAGCTCCGGTACTGAAGCTTTCTTT.

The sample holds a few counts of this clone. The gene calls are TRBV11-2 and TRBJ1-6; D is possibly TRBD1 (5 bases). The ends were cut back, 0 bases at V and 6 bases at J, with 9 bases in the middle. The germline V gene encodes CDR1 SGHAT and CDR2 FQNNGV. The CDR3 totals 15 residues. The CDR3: CASSLESGGNSPLHF. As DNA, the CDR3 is TGTGCCAGCAGCTTAGAATCCGGGGGTAATTCACCCCTCCACTTT.

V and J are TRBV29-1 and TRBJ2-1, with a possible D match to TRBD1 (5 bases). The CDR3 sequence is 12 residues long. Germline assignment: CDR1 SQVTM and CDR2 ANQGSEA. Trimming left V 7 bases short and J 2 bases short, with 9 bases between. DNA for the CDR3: TGCAGCGGAGACAGAGCCTACAATGAGCAGTTCTTC. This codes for CSGDRAYNEQFF.

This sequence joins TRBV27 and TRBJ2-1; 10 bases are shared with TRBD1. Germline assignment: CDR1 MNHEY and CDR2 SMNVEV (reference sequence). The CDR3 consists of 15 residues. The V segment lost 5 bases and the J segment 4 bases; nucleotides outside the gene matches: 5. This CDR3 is CASSTGTGVYNEQFF. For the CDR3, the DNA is TGTGCCAGCAGTACCGGGACAGGGGTATACAATGAGCAGTTCTTC.

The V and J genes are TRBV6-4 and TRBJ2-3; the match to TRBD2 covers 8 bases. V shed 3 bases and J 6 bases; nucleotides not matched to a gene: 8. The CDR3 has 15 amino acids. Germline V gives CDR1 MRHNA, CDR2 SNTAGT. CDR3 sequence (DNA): TGTGCCAGCAGTGAAGGGGCGGGAGGCGGCGATACGCAGTATTTT. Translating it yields CASSEGAGGGDTQYF.

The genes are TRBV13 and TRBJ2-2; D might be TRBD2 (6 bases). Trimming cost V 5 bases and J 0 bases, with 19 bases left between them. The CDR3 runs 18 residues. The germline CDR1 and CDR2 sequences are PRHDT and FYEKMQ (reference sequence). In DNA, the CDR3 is TGTGCCAGCAGCCCCACCGCGGGGCTCGCCGCGAACACCGGGGAGCTGTTTTTT. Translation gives CASSPTAGLAANTGELFF.

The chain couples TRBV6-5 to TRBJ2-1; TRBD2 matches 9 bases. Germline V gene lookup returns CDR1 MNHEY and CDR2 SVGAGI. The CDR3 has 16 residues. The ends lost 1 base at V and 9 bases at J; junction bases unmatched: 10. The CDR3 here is CASSYLPSGMRGEQFF. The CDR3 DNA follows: TGTGCCAGCAGTTACTTGCCTAGCGGGATGAGGGGTGAGCAGTTCTTC.

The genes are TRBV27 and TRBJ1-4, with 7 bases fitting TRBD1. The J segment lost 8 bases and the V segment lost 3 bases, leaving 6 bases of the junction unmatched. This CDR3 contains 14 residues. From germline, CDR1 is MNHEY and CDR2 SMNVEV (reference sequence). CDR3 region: CASSFTGDGEKLFF. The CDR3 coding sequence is TGTGCCAGCAGTTTTACAGGGGACGGGGAAAAACTGTTTTTT.